These 17 T cell receptor beta chains came from one sample sequenced in a study of blood T cell repertoires in COVID-19. Assay used: immunoSEQ multiplex PCR; TCRdb lists only in-frame clones, some missing. Among 80,000 to 100,000 clones, 82% were seen once, and the ten largest hold 11%. Sequencing was performed on peripheral blood. These receptors were obtained from a man aged 65 to 85 with active or convalescent COVID-19.

This sequence joins TRBV4-1 and TRBJ2-7; 12 positions agree with TRBD2. V shed 0 bases and J 2 bases; nucleotides not matched to a gene: 2. Germline CDR1 is MGHRA and CDR2 is YSYEKL. CDR3 length equals 16 residues. The CDR3 loop reads CASSQELAGGPYEQYF. The CDR3 DNA reads TGCGCCAGCAGCCAAGAACTAGCGGGGGGCCCCTACGAGCAGTACTTC.

The chain combines TRBV4-1 with TRBJ2-1, with 7 positions matching TRBD1. The CDR3 has 16 amino acids. The ends lost 4 bases at V and 7 bases at J; junction bases unmatched: 13. Per the germline V gene, CDR1 is MGHRA and CDR2 is YSYEKL. This CDR3 reads CASSLLAQTGMNEQFF. The CDR3 coding sequence is TGCGCCAGCAGCCTTCTAGCCCAGACAGGGATGAATGAGCAGTTCTTC.

This chain links TRBV6-6 with TRBJ2-7, with D possibly being TRBD2 (6 bases). The V gene's germline CDR1 is MNHNY and CDR2 SVGAGI (reference sequence). This CDR3 comprises 14 residues. The V and J ends lost 2 bases and 5 bases respectively, with 13 bases between them. The CDR3 region is CASSYRRGSDEQYF. The CDR3 DNA reads as TGTGCCAGCAGTTACCGCCGGGGGAGCGACGAGCAGTACTTC.

The chain carries TRBV25-1 and TRBJ2-2; maybe TRBD2 (5 bases). This CDR3 has 14 amino acids. Germline V gives CDR1 MGHDK, CDR2 SYGVNS. Trimming cost V 8 bases and J 5 bases, with 15 bases left between them. CDR3 loop: CASGWPSRTGELFF. The DNA of the CDR3 is TGTGCCAGCGGGTGGCCTAGCAGGACCGGGGAGCTGTTTTTT.

The sample holds a few counts of this clone. This sequence joins TRBV9 and TRBJ1-1; TRBD1 matches at 7 bases. The V gene end was trimmed by 4 bases and the J gene end by 1 base; junction bases not matched to a gene: 7. Germline V gene data show CDR1 as SGDLS and CDR2 as YYNGEE. This CDR3 region has 15 residues. In nucleotides, the CDR3 is TGTGCCAGCAGCCCAAGACAGGGATCGAACACTGAAGCTTTCTTT. It is translated as CASSPRQGSNTEAFF.

The chain has TRBV5-6 and TRBJ1-6, with D perhaps TRBD1 (5 bases). CDR3 length: 14 residues. Trimming stripped 5 bases from V and 7 bases from J, with 13 bases between. Germline V lookup: CDR1 SGHDT, CDR2 YYEEEE. The CDR3 reads CASSPGTGNSPLHF. For the CDR3, the DNA is TGTGCCAGCAGTCCGGGGACTGGAAATTCACCCCTCCACTTT.

This clone has just one count. The chain employs TRBV4-1 and TRBJ1-6; TRBD1 aligns across 9 bases. CDR1 MGHRA and CDR2 YSYEKL come from the germline V gene. Trimming at V came to 3 bases and at J to 10 bases, leaving 7 bases not matched to a gene. The CDR3 totals 15 residues. Here the CDR3 reads CASSQGQGFGSPLHF. The CDR3 nucleotides are TGCGCCAGCAGCCAGGGACAGGGTTTTGGGTCACCCCTCCACTTT.

The chain is built from TRBV6-5 and TRBJ2-1; a weak D match, TRBD2 (7 bases). Germline V CDR1 and CDR2: MNHEY, SVGAGI. The V end lost 2 bases, the J end lost 4 bases, and 12 bases lay between the germline ends. This CDR3 contains 15 residues. CDR3 in amino acids: CASSYGGAQYNEQFF. The CDR3 DNA sequence: TGTGCCAGCAGTTACGGGGGGGCGCAGTACAATGAGCAGTTCTTC.

The CDR3 sequence is CASSYYSVDQPQHF. In nucleotides, the CDR3 is TGTGCCAGCAGTTATTATTCCGTAGATCAGCCCCAGCATTTT. J is TRBJ1-5 and V is TRBV6-2 or TRBV6-3; no definite D call. Germline CDR1 and CDR2: MNHEY and SVGEGT. CDR3 length equals 14 residues. The V gene lost 3 bases and the J gene lost 5 bases, with 11 bases spanning the gap.

The V gene is TRBV3-1 (or the pseudogene TRBV3-2), the J gene TRBJ1-2, with D perhaps TRBD1 (5 bases). The germline V gene has CDR1 LGHDT and CDR2 YNNKEL (reference sequence). With 4 bases removed from V and 8 bases from J, the gap between germline ends came to 14 bases. CDR3 size: 13 residues. Here the CDR3 DNA reads TGTGCCAGCAGCCCATCAGGGAGGGACGGCTACACCTTC. It yields the protein CASSPSGRDGYTF.

V gene TRBV30 combines with J gene TRBJ1-2; D is undetermined. V was clipped by 5 bases and J by 2 bases, with 9 bases between them. CDR1 and CDR2 from the germline V gene are GTSNPN and SVGIG (reference sequence). This CDR3 has 12 amino acids. The CDR3 DNA follows: TGTGCCTGGGTCGGGGAGAACTATGGCTACACCTTC. It is translated as CAWVGENYGYTF.

A single count supports this clone. The V call is TRBV4-2, the J call TRBJ1-4, with D hard to call. The CDR3 totals 14 residues. V gave up 1 base and J gave up 7 bases, with 10 bases separating them. Germline V gene lookup returns CDR1 LGHNA and CDR2 YNFKEQ. CDR3 DNA: TGTGCCAGCAGCCAAGTTGGAGGGCGTGAAAAACTGTTTTTT. Encoded protein: CASSQVGGREKLFF.

The rearrangement links TRBV25-1 to TRBJ2-7; 9 bases align to TRBD2. The junction had 5 bases not matched to a gene; V was cut back by 5 bases and J by 0 bases. Germline CDR1 is MGHDK and CDR2 is SYGVNS. CDR3 size: 15 residues. The CDR3 loop reads CASSPAGLASYEQYF. The CDR3 region has the DNA TGTGCCAGCAGTCCTGCGGGACTAGCCTCCTACGAGCAGTACTTC.

The chain joins TRBV29-1 to TRBJ2-2, with a possible D match to TRBD2 (5 bases). CDR1 and CDR2 (germline): SQVTM, ANQGSEA. Trimming cost V 7 bases and J 6 bases, with 9 bases left between them. This CDR3 spans 11 amino acids. CDR3 amino acids: CSGTRAGELFF. The CDR3 nucleotides are TGCAGCGGGACTCGGGCCGGGGAGCTGTTTTTT.

This clone has a single count. This rearrangement joins TRBV3-1 (or the pseudogene TRBV3-2) to TRBJ1-1, with D unresolved. This CDR3 comprises 13 residues. Trimming cost V 6 bases and J 2 bases, with 10 bases left between them. Germline V gene data show CDR1 as LGHDT and CDR2 as YNNKEL (reference sequence). The CDR3 loop reads CASSHRANTEAFF. The CDR3 DNA is TGTGCCAGCAGTCACAGAGCCAACACTGAAGCTTTCTTT.

The chain is built from TRBV19 and TRBJ1-2; perhaps TRBD1 as D (6 bases). Germline V gene data show CDR1 as LNHDA and CDR2 as SQIVND (reference sequence). V was trimmed by 6 bases and J by 4 bases, leaving 15 bases between them. The length of the CDR3 is 14 residues. CDR3 protein: CASRDTGTTYGYTF. In DNA form, the CDR3 reads TGTGCCAGTAGAGATACCGGGACAACCTATGGCTACACCTTC.

The chain links TRBV7-8 to TRBJ1-6; D possibly corresponds to TRBD1 (5 bases). Trimming left V 3 bases short and J 7 bases short, with 10 bases between. Germline CDR1 reads SGHVS; CDR2 reads FQNEAQ. The CDR3 loop spans 14 amino acids. The CDR3 DNA reads TGTGCCAGCAGCTTGGGCAGGGAAAATTCACCCCTCCACTTT. This encodes CASSLGRENSPLHF.